This T cell receptor beta chain was captured by sequencing in a study of spatial heterogeneity in lung cancer (dated by TCRdb to between 2018 and 2021). Turning to the overall study: The donors were about 65 patients from the lung TRACERx cohort who had early-stage, untreated non-small cell lung cancer. Follow-up PBMC samples were sequenced whenever available, and the median time to follow-up was 2 to 3 years after resection. More beta-chain than alpha-chain transcripts were consistently detected, likely reflecting higher beta-chain transcript abundance. In the raw uncorrected reads, each unique combination of TCR and UMI appeared more than ten times on average. In non-small cell lung cancer, the study quantitatively compared TCR alpha and beta repertoires across several tumor regions, matched nontumor lung, and blood. Nonsynonymous mutation counts, determined by whole-exome sequencing of tumor tissue, were related to features of the TCR repertoire. At surgery, hundreds of tumor regions, around 67 matched nontumor lung samples and 56 PBMC samples were TCR-sequenced for both alpha and beta chains.

From its cysteine to its phenylalanine, the CDR3 spans 12 amino acids. The only DNA kept is the CDR3, 36 bases in frame from the first base. The germline V gene supplies CDR1 MGHRA and CDR2 YSYEKL. General study outcomes and caveats: Ubiquitous expanded tumor TCRs showed up in blood more often at tumor resection than at routine follow-up. Confirming at a functional level the hypothesis that regional TCRs recognize regional mutations was considered to require additional single-cell paired TCR alpha and beta sequencing. Only 15 or so patients were included in comparisons of baseline and follow-up blood repertoires.

Libraries were prepared through 5' RACE. Sequenced using a NextSeq 500. To allow correction of PCR and sequencing errors, the TCR library protocol tagged every TCR cDNA molecule with a unique molecular identifier. The published analysis was carried out like this. TCR identification, UMI-based error correction and CDR3 extraction were all carried out with Decombinator tools. Expanded TCRs were defined as those above a frequency of 2 per 1,000, corresponding to the top 1% of the tumor frequency distribution. Renyi diversity was calculated using the R vegan package after each repertoire was subsampled 100 times to 5,000 TCRs. CDR3 similarity networks were built from amino acid triplet string-kernel similarity, with CDR3s being connected when pairwise similarity was above 0.82. The raw public reads went through TCRdb reprocessing: fastp at Q25, MiXCR clone calling, in-frame beta chains kept. CDR3 protein sequences are deduplicated, and each keeps its most common genes and DNA. The V and J calls and clone size are TCRdb's, not the authors'. The sample yields around 110,000 distinct CDR3 sequences; over 9% were counted once. The top ten hold roughly 15% of the sample.

This clonotype has at least ten counts. Its cognate antigen has yet to be identified. An end of the junction does not agree with germline; a read error may underlie this. The sample's time point label, in plain terms: blood at routine non-recurrence follow-up after resection. TCR sequencing used whole RNA extracted from tumor and nontumor lung tissue, or from cryopreserved PBMC samples, without cell sorting. A patient was chosen for TCR sequencing only when enough RNA was available from at least two tumor regions. The TCR comes from a male donor with early-stage non-small cell lung cancer. Here the sequenced sample was PBMCs, taken at follow-up. The V gene is TRBV4-1 and the J gene is TRBJ1-4, with no confident D gene call. For the CDR3, the sequence is CASSQVGNPPQF. The sequenced DNA: TGCGCCAGCAGCCAAGTAGGCAACCCTCCCCAATTT.